Sequencing of this T cell receptor beta chain was carried out in a study of cytomegalovirus exposure and HLA in healthy donors. Overall study results and limits: Specificity of a few CMV-associated chains for CMV antigens was verified in vitro.

The V end lost 4 bases, the J end lost 9 bases, and 20 bases lay between the germline ends. CDR3 length: 16 residues. Looked up from germline, CDR1 is SGDLS and CDR2 is YYNGEE. Of note for this clone: What it binds is not known.

PCR used 60 Vbeta primers and 13 Jbeta primers. The assay was immunoSEQ multiplex PCR, and TCRdb's table has in-frame clones only and misses some. The data show 200,000 or so clones, around 83% seen once. The origin of this receptor is a girl aged 10-17 years in good health and CMV-seronegative. Source material: PBMCs. The rearrangement uses TRBV9 and TRBJ1-6, with D possibly being TRBD1 (5 bases). Here the CDR3 reads CASSTREAGVGSPLHF. CDR3 bases: TGTGCCAGCAGCACCAGGGAGGCGGGGGTGGGTTCACCCCTCCACTTT.